The clone carrying this TCR beta chain was found many times. As yet, its antigen is unknown. The data were taken from a study of T cells in Graves' hyperthyroidism and ophthalmopathy. Study at large: Pretreatment peripheral blood was obtained at initial diagnosis. General observations from the study: Blood also contained most expanded thyroid clonotypes above 0.001. From stable hyperthyroidism, ophthalmopathy was separated by a 13 V-J model.

Exclusion criteria comprised uncontrolled infection, other autoimmune disease, pregnancy or lactation. The germline gives CDR1 MNHNS, CDR2 SASEGT. V dropped 5 bases and J dropped 5 bases, with 18 bases sitting between them. There are 15 residues in the CDR3. Using RNA transcripts as the source, TCR beta CDR3 regions were amplified. TCR CDR3 underwent first-round RT-PCR with the HTBI primer set. TCRdb reprocessed the multiplex PCR reads via MiXCR and lists one record per CDR3 protein. The sample records about 400,000 distinct CDR3 sequences, approximately 14% being singletons. The V gene is TRBV6-1, the J gene TRBJ2-5; D tentatively fits TRBD1 or TRBD2 (5 bases each). The sample consisted of blood. The source of this sequence is a young man with Graves' ophthalmopathy. For the CDR3, the DNA is TGTGCCAGCAGTTTGGTTTGGGGGTTTTCGGAGACCCAGTACTTC. Protein: CASSLVWGFSETQYF.